This T cell receptor beta chain was recovered during a study of identifying expanded T cells in peripheral blood. Points from the study as a whole: Over about two and four weeks, about 15 and 19 clones changed, versus 1.2 between replicates. Variance in clone template counts between approximately 2-week samples significantly increased with total template count across all healthy donors.

Collection occurred without any documented infections or immune events in donors. V dropped 3 bases and J dropped 4 bases, with 3 bases sitting between them. From germline, CDR1 is SNHLY and CDR2 FYNNEI. The CDR3 spans 12 residues. Here immunoSEQ multiplex PCR was the method, and the copy in TCRdb shows in-frame clones only, minus some. The table includes roughly 130,000 clones, less than 90% detected once. In regard to this clone: The antigen remains undetermined.

The source of this sequence is a person aged 18-70 years in good health. The chain employs TRBV2 and TRBJ1-4; D is undetermined. The sequenced material came from blood. CDR3 protein: CASSDSNEKLFF. DNA for the CDR3: TGTGCCAGCAGTGACAGTAATGAAAAACTGTTTTTT.